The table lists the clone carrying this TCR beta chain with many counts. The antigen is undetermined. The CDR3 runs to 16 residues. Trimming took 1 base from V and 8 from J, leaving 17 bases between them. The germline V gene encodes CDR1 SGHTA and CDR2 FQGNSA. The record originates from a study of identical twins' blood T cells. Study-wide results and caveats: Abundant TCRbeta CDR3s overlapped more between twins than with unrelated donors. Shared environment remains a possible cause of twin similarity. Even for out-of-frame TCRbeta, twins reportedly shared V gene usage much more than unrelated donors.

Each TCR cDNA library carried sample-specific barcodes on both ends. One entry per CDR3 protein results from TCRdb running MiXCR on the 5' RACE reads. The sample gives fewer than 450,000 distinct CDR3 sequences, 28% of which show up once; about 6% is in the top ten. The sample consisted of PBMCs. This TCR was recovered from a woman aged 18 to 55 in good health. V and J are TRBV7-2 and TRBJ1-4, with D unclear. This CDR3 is CASSLGTIPSREKLFF. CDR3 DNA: TGTGCCAGCAGCTTAGGGACGATCCCAAGTCGCGAAAAACTGTTTTTT.